This T cell receptor beta chain was identified in a study of blood T cell repertoires in COVID-19. In the study overall: COVID-19 samples, acute and convalescent, were from the United States, Italy and Spain. Nucleic acid was either cDNA or gDNA, and it came from T cells, B-cell-depleted T cells, or PBMCs.

The CDR3 covers 14 residues. Trimming left V 4 bases short and J 3 bases short, with 13 bases between. From germline, CDR1 is SNHLY and CDR2 FYNNEI. This table comes from immunoSEQ multiplex PCR, and its TCRdb copy is limited to in-frame clones, with some not included. Of about 110,000 clones listed, 85% were seen once; the top ten hold around 3.9%. Sequenced: peripheral blood. V is TRBV2 and J is TRBJ2-7; TRBD2 is a possible D gene (6 bases). The sequence was obtained from a man aged 45-65 years with acute or convalescent COVID-19. The DNA for the CDR3 is TGTGCCAGCAGTGTAACTAGCCAAAACTACGAGCAGTACTTC. Translation: CASSVTSQNYEQYF. The full variable domain, rest sourced from reference TRBV2 and TRBJ2-7, is EPEVTQTPSHQVTQMGQEVILRCVPISNHLYFYWYRQILGQKVEFLVSFYNNEISEKSEIFDDQFSVERPDGSNFTLKIRSTKLEDSAMYFCASSVTSQNYEQYFGPGTRLTVT.